These 21 T cell receptor beta chains came from one sample sequenced in a study of identical twins. TCRdb recomputed calls from the 5' RACE reads with MiXCR, one row per CDR3 protein. This sample has about 700,000 distinct CDR3 sequences, with over 5% found just once. Specimen: naive T cells sorted from blood. The source of these receptors is a young man in good health.

This clonotype was found many times. The chain has TRBV5-6 and TRBJ1-1; no clear D gene. CDR3 length equals 17 residues. Germline CDR1 and CDR2: SGHDT and YYEEEE. The ends were cut back, 3 bases at V and 0 bases at J, with 18 bases in the middle. This CDR3 is CASSSTNEGLMNTEAFF. The CDR3 nucleotides read TGTGCCAGCAGCTCCACCAACGAAGGACTGATGAACACTGAAGCTTTCTTT.

This clonotype has ten or more counts. The CDR3 reads CASSQWGFNGELFF. The CDR3 DNA sequence: TGTGCCAGCAGCCAGTGGGGCTTTAACGGGGAGCTGTTTTTT. The chain links TRBV7-2 to TRBJ2-2; a weak D match, TRBD1 (5 bases). This CDR3 has 14 amino acids. Per germline, CDR1 SGHTA and CDR2 FQGNSA. Trimming took off 5 bases at V and 7 bases at J, with 14 bases between the two ends. The full variable domain, completed using reference TRBV7-2 and TRBJ2-2, is GAGVSQSPSNKVTEKGKDVELRCDPISGHTALYWYRQSLGQGLEFLIYFQGNSAPDKSGLPSDRFSAERTGGSVSTLTIQRTQQEDSAVYLCASSQWGFNGELFFGEGSRLTVL.

The chain combines TRBV20-1 with TRBJ2-5; D unresolved. V lost 6 bases and J lost 1, with 6 bases in between. CDR3 size: 11 residues. From germline, CDR1 is DFQATT and CDR2 SNEGSKA (reference sequence). CDR3 sequence reads: CSALAQETQYF. The CDR3 nucleotides read TGCAGTGCGCTCGCCCAAGAGACCCAGTACTTC.

This clonotype has a count of ten or more. This chain links TRBV9 with TRBJ2-1, with 11 bases that match TRBD2. Germline CDR1 and CDR2: SGDLS and YYNGEE. The CDR3 is made up of 15 amino acids. With 3 bases clipped from V and 7 bases from J, the junction kept 6 bases outside the gene matches. The CDR3 DNA sequence: TGTGCCAGCAGCGCCTCCGGGACTAGCGGAAATGAGCAGTTCTTC. Amino acid sequence: CASSASGTSGNEQFF.

This clonotype appeared a few times. The V gene is TRBV11-2, the J gene TRBJ1-1, with 9 bases aligning to TRBD1. CDR3 length: 17 amino acids. The germline V gene encodes CDR1 SGHAT and CDR2 FQNNGV. The junction had 11 bases not matched to a gene; V was cut back by 6 bases and J by 0 bases. The CDR3 bases are TGTGCCAGCAGGCGACCGGGACAGGGACGAATGAACACTGAAGCTTTCTTT. Residues: CASRRPGQGRMNTEAFF.

This clonotype was found many times. The genes are TRBV4-1 and TRBJ1-1; D remains ambiguous. This CDR3 is built from 14 residues. Trimming left V 1 base short and J 0 bases short, with 6 bases between. CDR1 is MGHRA, CDR2 YSYEKL, per germline. The DNA of the CDR3 is TGCGCCAGCAGCCAAGGAGGGATGAACACTGAAGCTTTCTTT. Protein sequence: CASSQGGMNTEAFF.

This clonotype was observed many times. The V call is TRBV29-1, the J call TRBJ2-4, with 7 positions matching TRBD2. The CDR3 has 13 residues. Germline assignment: CDR1 SQVTM and CDR2 ANQGSEA. Trimming took 6 bases from V and 9 from J; bases not matched to a gene: 11. The CDR3 DNA is TGCAGCGTGGACCTTTACGGGGGGAGCATTCAGTACTTC. This sequence encodes CSVDLYGGSIQYF.

The chain recombines TRBV4-3 with TRBJ1-5; D is perhaps TRBD1 (5 bases). Germline V gene lookup returns CDR1 LGHNA and CDR2 YSLEER. The V and J ends lost 2 bases and 3 bases respectively, with 14 bases between them. This CDR3 is built from 16 residues. In DNA form, the CDR3 reads TGCGCCAGCAGCCAAACCCATACAGGATCCAATCAGCCCCAGCATTTT. Translated, it gives CASSQTHTGSNQPQHF.

This clonotype appeared many times. The chain joins TRBV3-1 to TRBJ1-1; D may be TRBD1 (5 bases). Germline V gives CDR1 LGHDT, CDR2 YNNKEL (reference sequence). Trimming left V 5 bases short and J 2 bases short, with 9 bases between. The CDR3 length is 13 residues. The chain's CDR3 is CASSMRGNTEAFF. The DNA of the CDR3 is TGTGCCAGCAGCATGAGGGGTAACACTGAAGCTTTCTTT.

The sample holds many counts of this clonotype. The chain is built from TRBV7-2 and TRBJ2-7; D possibly corresponds to TRBD2 (6 bases). Germline CDR1 SGHTA, CDR2 FQGNSA. The CDR3 spans 12 residues. Trimming cost V 1 base and J 7 bases, with 8 bases left between them. CDR3: CASSLDAGEQYF. DNA of the CDR3: TGTGCCAGCAGCTTAGACGCGGGAGAGCAGTACTTC. The entire variable domain, with the rest obtained from reference TRBV7-2 and TRBJ2-7, is as follows: GAGVSQSPSNKVTEKGKDVELRCDPISGHTALYWYRQSLGQGLEFLIYFQGNSAPDKSGLPSDRFSAERTGGSVSTLTIQRTQQEDSAVYLCASSLDAGEQYFGPGTRLTVT.

At least ten counts were recorded for this clonotype. The chain links TRBV14 to TRBJ2-2; D is possibly TRBD1 (6 bases). Per germline, CDR1 SGHDN and CDR2 FVKESK. V shed 2 bases and J shed 2 bases, with 24 bases lying between them. The CDR3 is 20 amino acids. The CDR3 sequence: CASSQRVTYPGQHNTGELFF. The CDR3 nucleotides read TGTGCCAGCAGCCAACGGGTCACCTACCCGGGACAACATAACACCGGGGAGCTGTTTTTT.

V usage is TRBV4-1 and J usage is TRBJ1-5; no reliable D call. The CDR3 consists of 14 residues. The V end was cut by 0 bases, the J end by 8 bases, with 11 bases between. Germline V CDR1 and CDR2: MGHRA, YSYEKL. CDR3 sequence reads: CASSQEGSVEPQHF. The CDR3 coding sequence is TGCGCCAGCAGCCAAGAAGGGTCGGTCGAGCCCCAGCATTTT.

The sample holds a few counts of this clonotype. The gene calls are TRBV7-9 and TRBJ2-1, with TRBD2 matching over 7 bases. The CDR3 has 16 residues. Germline CDR1 SEHNR, CDR2 FQNEAQ (reference sequence). Losses at the gene ends were 5 bases for V and 5 bases for J; bases not matched to a gene: 12. In DNA form, the CDR3 reads TGTGCCAGCAGCCCCCAGACTAGCCATGTTGACAATGAGCAGTTCTTC. Encoded protein: CASSPQTSHVDNEQFF. The complete variable domain, with remaining parts taken from reference TRBV7-9 and TRBJ2-1, reads DTGVSQNPRHKITKRGQNVTFRCDPISEHNRLYWYRQTLGQGPEFLTYFQNEAQLEKSRLLSDRFSAERPKGSFSTLEIQRTEQGDSAMYLCASSPQTSHVDNEQFFGPGTRLTVL.

This clonotype appeared many times. V is TRBV20-1 and J is TRBJ2-6; D might be TRBD1 (6 bases). CDR3 length: 17 residues. Germline CDR1 is DFQATT and CDR2 is SNEGSKA (reference sequence). V lost 6 bases to trimming and J lost 0 bases, with 18 bases between them. The CDR3 here is CSAPTGHTGSGANVLTF. The CDR3 coding sequence is TGCAGTGCACCGACAGGACACACAGGCTCTGGGGCCAACGTCCTGACTTTC.

This clonotype was counted between two and nine times. The chain combines TRBV3-1 with TRBJ1-5, with D unclear. Germline V gene lookup returns CDR1 LGHDT and CDR2 YNNKEL (reference sequence). Trimming stripped 6 bases from V and 3 bases from J, with 9 bases between. CDR3 length equals 13 residues. The CDR3: CASSSYDNQPQHF. As DNA, the CDR3 is TGTGCCAGCAGTTCGTACGACAATCAGCCCCAGCATTTT.

The table lists this clonotype with many counts. CDR3 sequence (DNA): TGTGCCAGCAGTACACCGGTCACAGATACGCAGTATTTT. It yields the protein CASSTPVTDTQYF. The rearrangement uses TRBV6-2 or TRBV6-3 and TRBJ2-3; D unclear. The CDR3 has 13 amino acids. Germline assignment: CDR1 MNHEY and CDR2 SVGEGT. Trimming left V 5 bases short and J 2 bases short, with 8 bases between.

This clonotype has a count of ten or more. The chain combines TRBV9 with TRBJ2-1, with TRBD2 as a possible D gene (5 bases). The V end lost 3 bases, the J end lost 8 bases, and 15 bases lay between the germline ends. The germline V gene encodes CDR1 SGDLS and CDR2 YYNGEE. The CDR3 consists of 14 residues. In DNA, the CDR3 is TGTGCCAGCAGCGCGGAGGTGCGAGGCGATGAGCAGTTCTTC. Protein sequence: CASSAEVRGDEQFF.

The rearrangement joins TRBV12-3 or TRBV12-4 to TRBJ1-4; TRBD1 aligns across 9 bases. There are 15 residues in the CDR3. The junction had 8 bases not matched to a gene; V was cut back by 5 bases and J by 7 bases. The CDR3 DNA reads as TGTGCCAGCAGTCGAAAGGACAGGGGAGGTGAAAAACTGTTTTTT. It codes for CASSRKDRGGEKLFF.

This chain uses TRBV24-1 with TRBJ2-5; 10 bases align to TRBD1. From germline, CDR1 is KGHDR and CDR2 SFDVKD. Trimming cost V 4 bases and J 3 bases; bases outside gene matches: 4. The CDR3 has 15 residues. The CDR3 DNA reads TGTGCCACCAGTGACCAGGGACAGGGGAAAGAGACCCAGTACTTC. As protein: CATSDQGQGKETQYF.

The CDR3 spells CASSQETSGGLYNEQFF. Written as DNA, the CDR3 is TGCGCCAGCAGCCAAGAAACTAGCGGGGGGCTCTACAATGAGCAGTTCTTC. This rearrangement joins TRBV4-1 to TRBJ2-1, with 12 bases matching TRBD2. This CDR3 comprises 17 residues. V shed 0 bases and J 3 bases; nucleotides not matched to a gene: 3. Germline V lookup: CDR1 MGHRA, CDR2 YSYEKL.

The chain couples TRBV4-1 to TRBJ2-1; D might be TRBD2 (6 bases). CDR1 MGHRA and CDR2 YSYEKL come from the germline V gene. The CDR3 totals 12 residues. Trimming took 4 bases from V and 12 from J, leaving 13 bases between them. The CDR3 DNA sequence: TGCGCCAGCAGCCCGGAGGGAGGTGGGCAGTTCTTC. It yields the protein CASSPEGGGQFF.